This T cell receptor (beta chain) was found in a study of vaccination effects on CD4 cells after COVID-19. Study overall: Each person got two doses of an mRNA SARS-CoV-2 vaccine, BNT162b2 or mRNA-1273. Study results and caveats: In the late period after vaccination, infection- and vaccine-induced clones contracted markedly.

Some clones are missing from TCRdb's copy, which holds only in-frame ones; the method was immunoSEQ multiplex PCR. The repertoire holds 52,000 or so clones, with around 70% as singletons. This CDR3 region has 14 residues. CDR1 is MNHEY and CDR2 is SVGAGI in the germline V gene. V shed 6 bases and J 5 bases; nucleotides not matched to a gene: 10. Antigen-specific CD4+ T cells were first expanded with viral peptide pools by the ViraFEST assay and only then sequenced. When around 10 days of culture had elapsed, CD4+ T cells were isolated. Nucleocapsid antibodies were negative in the vaccine recipients, who had never had SARS-CoV-2 infection. Each well held 1.5 million to 2.5 million PBMC cultured with around 9.7 ug/ml peptides and about 10 IU/ml IL-2. Half the medium was replaced with IL-2 medium on days 3 and 7. Concerning this clone: Antigen: not known.

The V gene is TRBV6-5, the J gene TRBJ2-7; 7 bases are a match to TRBD1. The starting material was CD4+ T cells from PBMCs cultured with SARS-CoV-2 spike peptides, obtained before COVID-19 vaccination. This receptor was taken from a human donor who received a COVID-19 vaccine. The CDR3 bases are TGTGCCAGCAGCCTGACAGGGCTTAACCACGAGCAGTACTTC. Residues: CASSLTGLNHEQYF.